Described below is a single TCR beta chain sequence and its context. Other DNA sequences in the same sample also yield this CDR3. This CDR3 comprises 14 residues. CDR1 SGHRS and CDR2 YFSETQ come from the germline V gene. V dropped 0 bases and J dropped 4; count of bases not matched to a gene: 3. TCRdb's table, derived via immunoSEQ multiplex PCR, lists solely in-frame clones and lacks some. The table includes some 180,000 clones, approximately 79% detected once. This sample was taken from a study of blood T cell repertoires in COVID-19. This receptor was obtained from a woman between 65 and 79 years old in a cohort exposed to, infected with or recovered from COVID-19 (not recorded which). Sequencing was done on a sample of PBMCs or T cells enriched from blood (not recorded which). This chain joins TRBV5-1 and TRBJ2-7, with 8 bases fitting TRBD1. The CDR3 loop reads CASSLGQGSYEQYF. The CDR3 DNA reads as TGCGCCAGCAGCTTGGGACAGGGGAGTTACGAGCAGTACTTC.